What follows describes a single T cell receptor (beta chain). No antigen is known for it. The data originate from a study of beta chain features in type 1 diabetes. Study-wide context: Healthy donors and patients showed comparable age, gender and cell yields. Notes on the study in general: Type 1 diabetes patients had moderately but significantly shorter TCRB CDR3s in all four CD4+ subsets.

The investigators reverse transcribed all of the isolated RNA, so they sequenced expressed TCRB transcripts. Sequencing was performed with immunoSEQ multiplex PCR; in TCRdb, only in-frame clones are kept and a portion is missing. This table holds around 150,000 clones, around 8.6% found once. Trimming removed 7 bases at V and 12 bases at J, with 19 bases between. The germline gives CDR1 MNHNS, CDR2 SASEGT. The CDR3 is 13 residues long. This sequence originates from a woman under 30 with type 1 diabetes. V is TRBV6-1 and J is TRBJ2-1, with D possibly matching TRBD2 (5 bases). Sample: central memory CD4+ T cells from blood. CDR3 DNA sequence: TGTGCCAGCACGCCGTGGCAGGTCGAGGGGCAGTTCTTC. Translating it yields CASTPWQVEGQFF.